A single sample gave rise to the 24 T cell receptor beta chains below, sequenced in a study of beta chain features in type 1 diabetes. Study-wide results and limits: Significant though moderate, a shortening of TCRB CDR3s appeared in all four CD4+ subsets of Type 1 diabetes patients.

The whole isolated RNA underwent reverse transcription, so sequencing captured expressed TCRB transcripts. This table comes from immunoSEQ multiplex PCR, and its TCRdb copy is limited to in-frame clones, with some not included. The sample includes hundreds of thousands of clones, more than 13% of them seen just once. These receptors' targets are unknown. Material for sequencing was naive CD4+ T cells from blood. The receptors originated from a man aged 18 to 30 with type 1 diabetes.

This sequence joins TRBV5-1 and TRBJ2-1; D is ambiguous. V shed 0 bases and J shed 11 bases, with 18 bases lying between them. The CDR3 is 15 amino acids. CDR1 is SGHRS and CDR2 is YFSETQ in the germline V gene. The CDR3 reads CASSLALGRIAKQFF. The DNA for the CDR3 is TGCGCCAGCAGCTTGGCCTTGGGCCGAATAGCTAAGCAGTTCTTC.

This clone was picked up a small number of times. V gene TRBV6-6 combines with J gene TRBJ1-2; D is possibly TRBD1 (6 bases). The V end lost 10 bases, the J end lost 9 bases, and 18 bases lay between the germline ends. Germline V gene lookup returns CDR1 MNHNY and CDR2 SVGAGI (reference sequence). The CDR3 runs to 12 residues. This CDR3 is CAISYRVWSYTF. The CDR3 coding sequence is TGTGCCATCAGCTACAGGGTGTGGAGCTACACCTTC.

This CDR3 is CSVEAPANTGELFF. CDR3 DNA: TGCAGCGTTGAGGCGCCCGCGAACACCGGGGAGCTGTTTTTT. This chain uses TRBV29-1 with TRBJ2-2; no firm D call. Trimming stripped 3 bases from V and 0 bases from J, with 8 bases between. The CDR3 spans 14 residues. The V gene's germline CDR1 is SQVTM and CDR2 ANQGSEA.

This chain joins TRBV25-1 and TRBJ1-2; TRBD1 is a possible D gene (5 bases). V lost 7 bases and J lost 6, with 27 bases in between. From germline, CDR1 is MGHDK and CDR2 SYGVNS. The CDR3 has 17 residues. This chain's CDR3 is CASMGGQGTFGWDGYTF. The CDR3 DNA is TGTGCCAGCATGGGTGGTCAGGGAACTTTTGGTTGGGATGGCTACACCTTC.

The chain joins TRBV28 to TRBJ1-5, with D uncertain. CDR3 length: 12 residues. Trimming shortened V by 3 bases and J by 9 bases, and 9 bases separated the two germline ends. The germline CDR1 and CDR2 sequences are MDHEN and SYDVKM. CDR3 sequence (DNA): TGTGCCAGCAGTTTCCGTCAGATGCCCCAGCATTTT. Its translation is CASSFRQMPQHF.

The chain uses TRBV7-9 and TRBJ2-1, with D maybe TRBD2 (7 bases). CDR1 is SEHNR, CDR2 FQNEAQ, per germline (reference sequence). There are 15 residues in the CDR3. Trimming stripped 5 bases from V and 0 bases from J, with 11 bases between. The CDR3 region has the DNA TGTGCCAGCAGCCCTCGGGGGGCCTCCTACAATGAGCAGTTCTTC. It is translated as CASSPRGASYNEQFF.

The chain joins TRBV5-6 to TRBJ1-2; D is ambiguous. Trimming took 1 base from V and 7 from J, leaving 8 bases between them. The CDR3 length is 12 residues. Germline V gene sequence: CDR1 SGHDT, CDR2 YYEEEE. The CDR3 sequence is CASSLWQAGYTF. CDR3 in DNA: TGTGCCAGCAGCTTGTGGCAGGCTGGCTACACCTTC.

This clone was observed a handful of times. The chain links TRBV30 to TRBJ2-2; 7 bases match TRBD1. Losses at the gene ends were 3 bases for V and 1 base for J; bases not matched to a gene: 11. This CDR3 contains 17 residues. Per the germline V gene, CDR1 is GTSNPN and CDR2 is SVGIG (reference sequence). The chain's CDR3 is CAWRRRSGTVNTGELFF. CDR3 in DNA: TGTGCCTGGAGGAGGAGGTCCGGGACAGTGAACACCGGGGAGCTGTTTTTT.

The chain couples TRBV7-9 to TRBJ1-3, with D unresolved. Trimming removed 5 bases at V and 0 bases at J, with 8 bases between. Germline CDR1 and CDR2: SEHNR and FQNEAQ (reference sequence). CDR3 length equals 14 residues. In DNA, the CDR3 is TGTGCCAGCAGCGATGACTTCTCTGGAAACACCATATATTTT. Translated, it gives CASSDDFSGNTIYF. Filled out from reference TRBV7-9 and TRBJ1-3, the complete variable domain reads DTGVSQNPRHKITKRGQNVTFRCDPISEHNRLYWYRQTLGQGPEFLTYFQNEAQLEKSRLLSDRFSAERPKGSFSTLEIQRTEQGDSAMYLCASSDDFSGNTIYFGEGSWLTVV.

Here the CDR3 reads CASSYQGTNEKLFF. The DNA for the CDR3 is TGTGCCAGCAGCTATCAGGGGACTAATGAAAAACTGTTTTTT. The chain carries TRBV7-9 and TRBJ1-4; D is perhaps TRBD1 (6 bases). This CDR3 spans 14 amino acids. The V end was cut by 4 bases, the J end by 2 bases, with 8 bases between. Germline loops: CDR1 SEHNR, CDR2 FQNEAQ (reference sequence). Supplemented by reference TRBV7-9 and TRBJ1-4, the full variable domain reads DTGVSQNPRHKITKRGQNVTFRCDPISEHNRLYWYRQTLGQGPEFLTYFQNEAQLEKSRLLSDRFSAERPKGSFSTLEIQRTEQGDSAMYLCASSYQGTNEKLFFGSGTQLSVL.

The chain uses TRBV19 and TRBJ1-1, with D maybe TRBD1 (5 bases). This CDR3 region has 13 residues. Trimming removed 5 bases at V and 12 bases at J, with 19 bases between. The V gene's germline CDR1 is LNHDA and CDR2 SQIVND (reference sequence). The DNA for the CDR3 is TGTGCCAGTAGTCTTGGGAGGCCCGGGACGACTTTCTTT. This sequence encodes CASSLGRPGTTFF.

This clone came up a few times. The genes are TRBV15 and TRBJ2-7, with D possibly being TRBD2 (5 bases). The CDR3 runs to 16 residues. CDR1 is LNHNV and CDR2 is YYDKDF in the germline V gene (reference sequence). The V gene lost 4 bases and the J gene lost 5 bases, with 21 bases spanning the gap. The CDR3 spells CATSIKVLGRSNEQYF. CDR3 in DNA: TGTGCCACCAGCATTAAAGTATTGGGGAGATCTAACGAGCAGTACTTC.

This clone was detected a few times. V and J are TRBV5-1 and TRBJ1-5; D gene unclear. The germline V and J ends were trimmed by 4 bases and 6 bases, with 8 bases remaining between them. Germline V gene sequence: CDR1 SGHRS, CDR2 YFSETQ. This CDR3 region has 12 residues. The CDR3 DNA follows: TGCGCCAGCAGCAGTGAGGTTCAGCCCCAGCATTTT. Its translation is CASSSEVQPQHF. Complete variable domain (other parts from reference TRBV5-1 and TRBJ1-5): KAGVTQTPRYLIKTRGQQVTLSCSPISGHRSVSWYQQTPGQGLQFLFEYFSETQRNKGNFPGRFSGRQFSNSRSEMNVSTLELGDSALYLCASSSEVQPQHFGDGTRLSIL.

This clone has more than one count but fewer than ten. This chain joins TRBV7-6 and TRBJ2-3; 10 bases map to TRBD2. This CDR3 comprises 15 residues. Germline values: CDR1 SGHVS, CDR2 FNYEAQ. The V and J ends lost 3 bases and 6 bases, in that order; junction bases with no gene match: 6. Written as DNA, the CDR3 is TGTGCCAGCAGCTTTGGGACTAGCGATCTGGATACGCAGTATTTT. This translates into CASSFGTSDLDTQYF.

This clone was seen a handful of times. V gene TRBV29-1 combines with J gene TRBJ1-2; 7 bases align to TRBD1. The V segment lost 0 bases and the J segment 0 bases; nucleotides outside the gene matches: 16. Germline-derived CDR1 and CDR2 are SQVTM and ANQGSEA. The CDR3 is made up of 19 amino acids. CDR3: CSVEDRGVGGGPSNYGYTF. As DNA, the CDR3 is TGCAGCGTTGAAGATCGCGGGGTTGGAGGGGGCCCCTCTAACTATGGCTACACCTTC.

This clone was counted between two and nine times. The CDR3 reads CASFGSYEQYF. CDR3 nucleotide sequence: TGTGCCAGCTTTGGGTCCTACGAGCAGTACTTC. This sequence joins TRBV28 and TRBJ2-7; D call uncertain. The germline CDR1 and CDR2 sequences are MDHEN and SYDVKM. The CDR3 runs 11 residues. With 8 bases removed from V and 1 base from J, the gap between germline ends came to 6 bases.

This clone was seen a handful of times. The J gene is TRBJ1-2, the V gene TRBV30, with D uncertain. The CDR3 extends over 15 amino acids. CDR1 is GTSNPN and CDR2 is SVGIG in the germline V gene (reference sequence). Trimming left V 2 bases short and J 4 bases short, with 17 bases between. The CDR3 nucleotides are TGTGCCTGGAGTCCCCACGACTCTTCTGGCTATGGCTACACCTTC. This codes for CAWSPHDSSGYGYTF.

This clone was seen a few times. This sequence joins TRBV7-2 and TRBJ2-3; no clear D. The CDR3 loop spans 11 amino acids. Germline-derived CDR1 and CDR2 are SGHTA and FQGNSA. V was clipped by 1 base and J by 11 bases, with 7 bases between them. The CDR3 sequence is CASSLDARQYF. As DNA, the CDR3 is TGTGCCAGCAGCTTAGACGCCCGGCAGTATTTT.

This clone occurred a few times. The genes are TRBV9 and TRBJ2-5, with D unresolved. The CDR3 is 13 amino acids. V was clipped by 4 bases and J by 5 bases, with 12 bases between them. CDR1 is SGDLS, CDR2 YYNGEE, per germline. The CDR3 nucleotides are TGTGCCAGCAGCCCTGGGTCGTTGGAGACCCAGTACTTC. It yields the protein CASSPGSLETQYF. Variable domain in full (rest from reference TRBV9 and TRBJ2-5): DSGVTQTPKHLITATGQRVTLRCSPRSGDLSVYWYQQSLDQGLQFLIQYYNGEERAKGNILERFSAQQFPDLHSELNLSSLELGDSALYFCASSPGSLETQYFGPGTRLLVL.

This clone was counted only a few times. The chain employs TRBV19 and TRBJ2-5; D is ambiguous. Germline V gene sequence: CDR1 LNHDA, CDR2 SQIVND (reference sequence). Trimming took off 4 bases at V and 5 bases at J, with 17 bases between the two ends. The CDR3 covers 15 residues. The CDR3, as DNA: TGTGCCAGTAGTACTGAAGGTCTACGGGTTGAGACCCAGTACTTC. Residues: CASSTEGLRVETQYF.

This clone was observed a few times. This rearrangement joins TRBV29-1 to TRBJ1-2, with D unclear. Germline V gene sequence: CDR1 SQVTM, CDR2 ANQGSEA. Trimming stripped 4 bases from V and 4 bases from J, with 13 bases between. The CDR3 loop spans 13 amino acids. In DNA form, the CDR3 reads TGCAGCGTTGGGGTTGCCCAATCCTATGGCTACACCTTC. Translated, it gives CSVGVAQSYGYTF.

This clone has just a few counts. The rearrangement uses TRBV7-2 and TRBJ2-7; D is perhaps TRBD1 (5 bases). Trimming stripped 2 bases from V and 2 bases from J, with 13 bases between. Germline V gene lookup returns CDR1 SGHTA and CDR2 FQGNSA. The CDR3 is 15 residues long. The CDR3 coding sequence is TGTGCCAGCAGCTTAAACAGGCTGAATACCTACGAGCAGTACTTC. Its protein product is CASSLNRLNTYEQYF.

CDR3 DNA: TGCGCCAGCAGTGGGGCCTTTGGGACCCAGTACTTC. This encodes CASSGAFGTQYF. The chain employs TRBV5-1 and TRBJ2-5, with D possibly matching TRBD1 (5 bases). With 5 bases removed from V and 7 bases from J, the gap between germline ends came to 12 bases. Germline CDR1 SGHRS, CDR2 YFSETQ. CDR3 length: 12 amino acids. The variable domain in full, completed from reference TRBV5-1 and TRBJ2-5, reads KAGVTQTPRYLIKTRGQQVTLSCSPISGHRSVSWYQQTPGQGLQFLFEYFSETQRNKGNFPGRFSGRQFSNSRSEMNVSTLELGDSALYLCASSGAFGTQYFGPGTRLLVL.

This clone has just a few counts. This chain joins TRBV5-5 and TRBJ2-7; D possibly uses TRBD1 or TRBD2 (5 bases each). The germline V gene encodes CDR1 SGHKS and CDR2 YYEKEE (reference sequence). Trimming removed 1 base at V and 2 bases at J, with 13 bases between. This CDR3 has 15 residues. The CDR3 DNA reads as TGTGCCAGCAGCTTGCGGCCCATGGGGGCCTACGAGCAGTACTTC. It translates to CASSLRPMGAYEQYF.